Sequencing of this T cell receptor beta chain was carried out in a study of blood T cell repertoires in COVID-19. Study in general: Researchers got acute and convalescent COVID-19 samples from the United States, Italy and Spain. T cells, B-cell-depleted T cells, or PBMCs provided the cDNA or gDNA that served as material.

This clone was detected only once. The CDR3 consists of 15 residues. Trimming left V 9 bases short and J 0 bases short, with 15 bases between. Per germline, CDR1 LNHDA and CDR2 SQIVND (reference sequence). The authors' processing: Reference gene primers were amplified, and this amplification served to estimate nucleated cell counts. Sequencing was performed with immunoSEQ multiplex PCR; in TCRdb, only in-frame clones are kept and a portion is missing. V and J calls and clone size follow that table, whereas D and trimming were derived from the DNA. The table shows 110,000 to 150,000 clones, with about 87% occurring only once.

The chain combines TRBV19 with TRBJ2-1, with a possible D match to TRBD2 (5 bases). This sequence originates from a human donor in a cohort sampled during active COVID-19. Sequencing used peripheral blood. This CDR3 reads CASSLSRGSYNEQFF. The CDR3 DNA is TGTGCCAGCAGCCTGAGCCGGGGCTCCTACAATGAGCAGTTCTTC.